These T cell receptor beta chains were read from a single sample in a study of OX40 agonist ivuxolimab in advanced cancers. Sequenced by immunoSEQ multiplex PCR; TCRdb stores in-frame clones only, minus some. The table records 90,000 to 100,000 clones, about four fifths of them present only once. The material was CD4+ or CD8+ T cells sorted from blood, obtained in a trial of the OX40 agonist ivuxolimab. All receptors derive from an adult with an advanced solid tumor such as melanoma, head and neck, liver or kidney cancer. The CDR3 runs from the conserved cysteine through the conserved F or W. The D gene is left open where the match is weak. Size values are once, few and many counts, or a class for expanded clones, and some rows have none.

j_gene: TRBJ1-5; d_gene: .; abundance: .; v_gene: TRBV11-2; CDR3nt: TGTGCCAGCAGCCCCCGGGGGACTCAGCCCCAGCATTTT; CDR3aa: CASSPRGTQPQHF
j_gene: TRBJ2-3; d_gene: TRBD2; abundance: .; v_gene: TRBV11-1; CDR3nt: TGTGCCAGCAGTAGACGGAAGCGGGAGGCAAGCACAGATACGCAGTATTTT; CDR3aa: CASSRRKREASTDTQYF
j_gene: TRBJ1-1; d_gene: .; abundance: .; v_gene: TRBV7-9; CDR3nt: TGTGCCAGCAGCCGACAGAACCTCATGAACACTGAAGCTTTCTTT; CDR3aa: CASSRQNLMNTEAFF
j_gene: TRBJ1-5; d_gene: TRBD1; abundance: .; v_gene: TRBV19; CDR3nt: TGTGCCAGTAGTGTCACAGGGGGCGAAGGTCAGCCCCAGCATTTT; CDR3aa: CASSVTGGEGQPQHF
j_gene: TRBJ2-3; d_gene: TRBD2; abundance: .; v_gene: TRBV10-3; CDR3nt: TGTGCCATCAGTGGCGGGGGAGGGATCACAGATACGCAGTATTTT; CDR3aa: CAISGGGGITDTQYF
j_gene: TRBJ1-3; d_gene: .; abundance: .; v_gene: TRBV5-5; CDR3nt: TGTGCCAGCAGTTCCTCCATAGGAGCTGGAAACACCATATATTTT; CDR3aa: CASSSSIGAGNTIYF
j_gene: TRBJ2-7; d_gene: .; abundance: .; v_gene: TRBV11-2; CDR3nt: TGTGCCAGCAGCACCTACAAGCACGAGCAGTACTTC; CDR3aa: CASSTYKHEQYF
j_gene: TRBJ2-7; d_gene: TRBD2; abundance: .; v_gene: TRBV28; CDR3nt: TGTGCCAGCAGTTTATCTAGCGGGAGCCACGAGCAGTACTTC; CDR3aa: CASSLSSGSHEQYF
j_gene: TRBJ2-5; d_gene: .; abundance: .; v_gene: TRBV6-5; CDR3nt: TGTGCCAGCAGTTACGAGGGGGGCCATGGTGAGACCCAGTACTTC; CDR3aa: CASSYEGGHGETQYF
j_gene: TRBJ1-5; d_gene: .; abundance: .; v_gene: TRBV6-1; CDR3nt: TGTGCCAGCAGTGAAGCCCCGGGAGTGGGCAATCAGCCCCAGCATTTT; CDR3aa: CASSEAPGVGNQPQHF
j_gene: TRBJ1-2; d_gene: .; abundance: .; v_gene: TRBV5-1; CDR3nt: TGCGCCAGCAGCCAAAACAACTATGGCTACACCTTC; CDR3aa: CASSQNNYGYTF
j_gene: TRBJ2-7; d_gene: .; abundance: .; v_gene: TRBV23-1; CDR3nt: TGCGCCCGACCTTGGGACGTCTACGAGCAGTACTTC; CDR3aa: CARPWDVYEQYF
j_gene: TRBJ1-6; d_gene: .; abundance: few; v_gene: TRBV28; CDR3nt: TGTGCCAGCACATGGGAAATTCGAATGGCCCCCCTCCACTTT; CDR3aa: CASTWEIRMAPLHF
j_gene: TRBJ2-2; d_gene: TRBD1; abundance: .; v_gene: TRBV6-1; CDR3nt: TGTGCCAGCCCAGGGACAGCGAACACCGGGGAGCTGTTTTTT; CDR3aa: CASPGTANTGELFF
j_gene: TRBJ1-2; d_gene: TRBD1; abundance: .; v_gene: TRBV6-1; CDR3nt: TGTGCCAGCGATAAGAGGGGGCTCATTTTTGGCTACACCTTC; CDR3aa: CASDKRGLIFGYTF
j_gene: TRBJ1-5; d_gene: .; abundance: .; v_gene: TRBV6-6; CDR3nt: TGTGCCAGCAGTTACTCTGTACAGAGCAATCAGCCCCAGCATTTT; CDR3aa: CASSYSVQSNQPQHF
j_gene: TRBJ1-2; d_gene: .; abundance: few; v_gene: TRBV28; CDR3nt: TGTGCCAGCAGTATTCTAAGGACAGCCGGCGGGAGCTACACCTTC; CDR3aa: CASSILRTAGGSYTF
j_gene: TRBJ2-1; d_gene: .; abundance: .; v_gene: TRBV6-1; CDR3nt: TGTGCCAGCTCAGGGCGACCCTACAATGAGCAGTTCTTC; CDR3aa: CASSGRPYNEQFF
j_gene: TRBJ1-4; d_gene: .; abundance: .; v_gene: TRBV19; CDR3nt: TGTGCCAGTAAGGAGGGCCTTAATGAAAAACTGTTTTTT; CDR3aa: CASKEGLNEKLFF
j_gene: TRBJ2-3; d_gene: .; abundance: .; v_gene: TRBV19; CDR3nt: TGTGCCAGTAGTATAGAGGGTACGCAGTATTTT; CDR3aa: CASSIEGTQYF
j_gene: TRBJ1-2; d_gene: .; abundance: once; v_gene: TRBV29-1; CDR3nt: TGCAGCGCCACCCAAGGGGCGGGCTATGGCTACACCTTC; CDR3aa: CSATQGAGYGYTF
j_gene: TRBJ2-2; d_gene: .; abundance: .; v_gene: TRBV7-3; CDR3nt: TGTGCCAGCAGCATCCTCAGGAGCGGGGAGCTGTTTTTT; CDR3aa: CASSILRSGELFF
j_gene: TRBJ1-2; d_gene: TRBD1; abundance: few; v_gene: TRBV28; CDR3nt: TGTGCCACCTTACCCGGGACAGCGACCTATGGCTACACCTTC; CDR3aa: CATLPGTATYGYTF
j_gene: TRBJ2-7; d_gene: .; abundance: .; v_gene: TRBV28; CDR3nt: TGTGCCGCCATTGGTCACACAACAAGCGAGCAGTACTTC; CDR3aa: CAAIGHTTSEQYF
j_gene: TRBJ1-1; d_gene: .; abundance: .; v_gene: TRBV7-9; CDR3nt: TGTGCCAGCAGCCACGGGACGGAAGCTTTCTTT; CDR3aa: CASSHGTEAFF
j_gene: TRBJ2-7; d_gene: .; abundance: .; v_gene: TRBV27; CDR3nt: TGTGCCAGCAGTCCCCCCTCCTACGAGCAGTACTTC; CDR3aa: CASSPPSYEQYF
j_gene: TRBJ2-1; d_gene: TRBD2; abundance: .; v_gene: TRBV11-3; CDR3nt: TGTGCCAGCAGCCCCAGCTCTAGCGGAGAGCAGTTCTTC; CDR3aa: CASSPSSSGEQFF
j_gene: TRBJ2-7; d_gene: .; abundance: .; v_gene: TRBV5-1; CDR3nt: TGCGCCAGCAGCTTGGAGGCCTCCTCCTACGAGCAGTACTTC; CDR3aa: CASSLEASSYEQYF
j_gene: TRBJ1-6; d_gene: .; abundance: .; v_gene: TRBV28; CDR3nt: TGTGCCAGCAGTTTAGAGGGGCCCCTCCACTTT; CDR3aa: CASSLEGPLHF
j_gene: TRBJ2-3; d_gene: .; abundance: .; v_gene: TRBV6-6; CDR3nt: TGTGCCAGCAGTTTCGGTACGCAGTATTTT; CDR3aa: CASSFGTQYF
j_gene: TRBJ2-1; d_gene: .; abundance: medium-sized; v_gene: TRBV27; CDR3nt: TGTGCCAGCAAAAACTGGTACAATGAGCAGTTCTTC; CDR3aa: CASKNWYNEQFF
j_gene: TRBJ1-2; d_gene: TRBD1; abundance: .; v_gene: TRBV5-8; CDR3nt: TGTGCCAGCAGTTTTCGGACAGGGGTAAGAAGCGGCTACACCTTC; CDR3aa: CASSFRTGVRSGYTF
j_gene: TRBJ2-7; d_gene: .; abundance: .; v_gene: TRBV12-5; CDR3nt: TGTGCTAGTGGCGCCGTTGGGGGCCTAAACTACGAGCAGTACTTC; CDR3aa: CASGAVGGLNYEQYF
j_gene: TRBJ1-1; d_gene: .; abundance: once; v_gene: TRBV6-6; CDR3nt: TGTGCCAGCAGTGCAGGGTACTTGAACACTGAAGCTTTCTTT; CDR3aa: CASSAGYLNTEAFF
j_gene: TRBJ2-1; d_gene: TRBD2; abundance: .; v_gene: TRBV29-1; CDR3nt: TGCAGCGGATTAGCGGGGTATTACAATGAGCAGTTCTTC; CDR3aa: CSGLAGYYNEQFF
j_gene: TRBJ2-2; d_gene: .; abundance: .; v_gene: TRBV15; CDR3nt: TGTGCCACCAGCCGAGAGGGGAAACATGCGAACACCGGGGAGCTGTTTTTT; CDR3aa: CATSREGKHANTGELFF
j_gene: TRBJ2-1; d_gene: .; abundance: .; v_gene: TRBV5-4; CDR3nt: TGTGCCAGCAGCTTAGGGACGGGAGCTACCTACAATGAGCAGTTCTTC; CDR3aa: CASSLGTGATYNEQFF
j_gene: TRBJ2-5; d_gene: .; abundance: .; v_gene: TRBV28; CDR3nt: TGTGCCAGCCCCCTCGGGGGAGGAGAGACCCAGTACTTC; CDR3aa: CASPLGGGETQYF
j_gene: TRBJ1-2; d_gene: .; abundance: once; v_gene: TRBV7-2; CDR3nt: TGTGCCAGCAGCCCCCCCAGGGGTTCCTATGGCTACACCTTC; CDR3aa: CASSPPRGSYGYTF
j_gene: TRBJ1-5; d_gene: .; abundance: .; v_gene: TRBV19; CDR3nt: TGTGCCAGTAGTATAGGGGGAAGTCAGCCCCAGCATTTT; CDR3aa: CASSIGGSQPQHF
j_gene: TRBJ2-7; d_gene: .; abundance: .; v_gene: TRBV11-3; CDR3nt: TGTGCCAGCAGCCCAGGAGGGACTTCCTACGAGCAGTACTTC; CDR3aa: CASSPGGTSYEQYF